This TCR beta chain was sequenced for a study of blood T cell repertoires in COVID-19. Study overall: PBMCs, B-cell-depleted T cells, or T cells were the source of the cDNA or gDNA that made up the material.

Only one count was recorded for this clone. Allocation to cohorts depended on clinical history reported by the participants. Original methodology: The assay estimated nucleated cells by amplifying reference gene primers. Assay: immunoSEQ multiplex PCR; the TCRdb copy retains only in-frame clones and omits some. V and J calls and clone size are as listed in that table; D and trimming were resolved from the DNA. The table lists roughly 190,000 clones, under 80% of them singletons. This CDR3 spans 14 amino acids. Between the trimmed V and J ends, which lost 6 bases and 4 bases, there was a span of 18 bases. Germline assignment: CDR1 SQVTM and CDR2 ANQGSEA.

Material for sequencing was PBMCs or T cells enriched from blood (not recorded which). The TCR comes from a woman between 50 and 59 years old with acute COVID-19. The chain is built from TRBV29-1 and TRBJ2-5; tentatively, D is TRBD2 (7 bases). This chain's CDR3 is CSVPMGAGAETQYF. CDR3 DNA: TGCAGCGTCCCTATGGGGGCGGGGGCAGAGACCCAGTACTTC.